The rows below give T cell receptor beta chains drawn from one sample of a study of blood T cell repertoires in COVID-19. Measured with immunoSEQ multiplex PCR; TCRdb has only the in-frame clones, and not every one. The sample includes some 200,000 clones, 87% of them seen just once. Sample: PBMCs or T cells enriched from blood (not recorded which). Every receptor here comes from a woman under 40 who had recovered from COVID-19. The CDR3 runs from the conserved cysteine through the conserved F or W. D genes are given only for firm matches.

d_call	v_call	cdr3_length	cdr3_aa
.	TRBV9	13	CASSPRGDTEAFF
.	TRBV19	17	CASSRAGRGITNEKLFF
.	TRBV6-2/TRBV6-3	13	CASSQTESYGYTF
TRBD1	TRBV27	16	CASRSTGTGGRETQYF
.	TRBV7-3	13	CASSFGETSPLHF
.	TRBV12-3/TRBV12-4	13	CASSPGINSPLHF
.	TRBV14	16	CASSQLRTGGLTEAFF
.	TRBV24-1	16	CATSDPRRGSNQPQHF
TRBD2	TRBV2	17	CASSRLAGAEFQETQYF
TRBD2	TRBV30	15	CAWMSLAGVGDTQYF
.	TRBV11-2	14	CASSRGQLNEKLFF
TRBD1	TRBV4-1	11	CASSQGQEAFF
.	TRBV6-1	14	CASSEGLSTDTQYF
.	TRBV20-1	11	CSAAPRVGAFF
.	TRBV7-9	15	CASSLFISVHYGYTF
.	TRBV4-2	15	CASTARGSLNYGYTF
TRBD1	TRBV11-3	14	CASSRGQEGYGYTF
.	TRBV6-5	11	CASGRGAEAFF
TRBD1	TRBV27	18	CASSPWTGRSSYNSPLHF
.	TRBV9	14	CASTPGGSNYGYTF
TRBD1	TRBV7-9	16	CASSFRGQIYNSPLHF
.	TRBV24-1	13	CATSAGHGYGYTF
TRBD1	TRBV5-6	14	CASSFGTGGYEQYF
.	TRBV7-3	16	CASSLRGDYSTDTQYF
TRBD1	TRBV19	13	CASSDRVNTEAFF
.	TRBV5-4	14	CASSLAGIDYGYTF
TRBD1	TRBV19	14	CASTSRDRGRGYTF
.	TRBV5-4	15	CASSLRGRGDTEAFF
.	TRBV30	12	CAWSVTSTAQHF
.	TRBV10-2	13	CASISNIGNEQFF
TRBD1	TRBV19	18	CASNRSRDSDYSNQPQHF
.	TRBV14	17	CASSPGRISLSRETQYF
TRBD1	TRBV11-3	16	CASSPGTGADTGELFF
TRBD1	TRBV7-9	15	CASSLGAGQGYEQFF
TRBD1	TRBV6-5	16	CASSYQGTGRGNTIYF
.	TRBV15	14	CATSRDIAGAEAFF
.	TRBV27	13	CASSLVGNQPQHF
.	TRBV4-3	14	CASSQGPPGEKLFF
.	TRBV5-1	13	CASSLGQRTEAFF
.	TRBV7-8	15	CASSNQGGYNQPQHF
.	TRBV6-5	15	CASSYKGGNSYEQYF
.	TRBV6-5	13	CASSRDSNQPQHF
.	TRBV6-6	13	CASSYAQGTEAFF
.	TRBV4-3	14	CASSQEWGVEKLFF
TRBD1	TRBV11-2	15	CASSGIQGATSPLHF
.	TRBV11-3	13	CATRTGRNSPLHF
.	TRBV28	11	CASNRGYEQYF
TRBD1	TRBV30	14	CAWKFTGVNTEAFF
TRBD2	TRBV6-6	18	CASSPGTSGGGSGDTQYF
TRBD1	TRBV18	14	CASSQGTAGNTIYF
TRBD2	TRBV28	16	CASSLIYGRMSYEQYF